The clone carrying this T cell receptor (beta chain) was seen only a few times. The protocol was immunoSEQ multiplex PCR, while the TCRdb copy is restricted to in-frame clones and leaves out a portion. Counted here are about 51,000 clones, about four fifths occurring once; the ten biggest clones make up over 3%. The data derive from a study of OX40 agonist ivuxolimab in advanced cancers. With 3 bases removed from V and 4 bases from J, the gap between germline ends came to 6 bases. The germline V gene encodes CDR1 DFQATT and CDR2 SNEGSKA (reference sequence). The CDR3 totals 11 residues. V usage is TRBV20-1 and J usage is TRBJ1-1; D not certain. This clonotype was sampled from an adult with an advanced solid tumor such as melanoma, head and neck, liver or kidney cancer. Here the sequenced sample was CD4+ or CD8+ T cells sorted from blood, taken in a trial of the OX40 agonist ivuxolimab. The CDR3 loop is CSARVATEAFF. CDR3 bases: TGCAGTGCTAGGGTGGCCACTGAAGCTTTCTTT.